This TCR beta chain comes out of a study of blood T cell repertoires in COVID-19. Study information: From the United States, Italy and Spain came samples of acute and convalescent COVID-19. From T cells, B-cell-depleted T cells, or PBMCs came the material, which was cDNA or gDNA.

In the source study's methods: Nucleated cell number was recorded as an estimate derived from reference gene primer amplification. Profiling relied on immunoSEQ multiplex PCR, and the TCRdb table lists in-frame clones only, not all of them. V, J and clone size are those of that table, while D and trimming were read from the DNA. The data contain 15,000 to 16,000 clones, 76% of them singletons. Deletions cut 6 bases from V and 2 bases from J, with 19 bases between. The CDR3 is made up of 16 amino acids. Germline V lookup: CDR1 MNHNY, CDR2 SVGAGI (reference sequence). This TCR was sampled from a man between 65 and 85 years old with active or convalescent COVID-19. This chain links TRBV6-6 with TRBJ1-1; D uncertain. Sequencing used peripheral blood. The CDR3 is CASREVKGQANTEAFF. CDR3 nucleotide sequence: TGTGCCAGCAGGGAGGTAAAAGGGCAGGCCAACACTGAAGCTTTCTTT.